This TCR beta chain was retrieved from a study of OX40 agonist ivuxolimab in advanced cancers. Study-level results: The average count of expanded clones was higher among CD8+ T cells than among CD4+. Doses of 0.1 to 3.0 mg/kg were accompanied by clonal expansion of CD4+ and CD8+ blood T cells by week 6.

Sequencing was performed with immunoSEQ multiplex PCR; in TCRdb, only in-frame clones are kept and a portion is missing. The profile covers tens of thousands of clones, with roughly 84% appearing a single time and about 0.29% taken by the ten largest. Autoimmune disease history or systemic immunosuppression was exclusionary. Baseline, cycle 4 day 1, and cycle 7 day 1 were the blood sampling points. Regarding this clone: Antigen: not known.

CDR1 is MNHEY, CDR2 SVGAGI, per germline. Trimming removed 5 bases from V and 5 bases from J; junction bases left unmatched: 6. The CDR3 loop spans 15 amino acids. This rearrangement joins TRBV6-5 to TRBJ2-1, with 10 bases lining up with TRBD2. The TCR originated in an adult with an advanced solid tumor such as melanoma, head and neck, liver or kidney cancer. The sample was CD4+ or CD8+ T cells sorted from blood, taken in a trial of the OX40 agonist ivuxolimab. For the CDR3, the DNA is TGTGCCAGCAGTGCACTAGCGGGGAACGACAATGAGCAGTTCTTC. Translating it yields CASSALAGNDNEQFF.